Listed here is a single TCR beta chain. This entry is derived from a study of CD8 T cells in Susac syndrome. When the RNA was reverse transcribed, random hexamers were used with an input of roughly 0.5 to 1 ug. Amplification of TCR beta CDR3 spanned 54 Vbeta and 13 Jbeta via immunoSEQ multiplex PCR. In TCRdb, the immunoSEQ multiplex PCR reads were re-called with MiXCR into one record per CDR3 protein. This sample has some 110,000 distinct CDR3 sequences, with 93% found just once. The germline CDR1 and CDR2 sequences are MNHEY and SMNVEV (reference sequence). This CDR3 contains 13 residues. V lost 3 bases and J 2 bases, leaving 8 bases between the germline ends. Sequencing of TCR beta was undertaken in CD8+ and CD4+ T cells derived from blood.

This receptor was obtained from a human donor with multiple sclerosis. Sequences were obtained from CD8+ T cells from PBMCs. The rearrangement links TRBV27 to TRBJ2-7; no clear D gene. The CDR3: CASSLAMTYEQYF. DNA for the CDR3: TGTGCCAGCAGTTTGGCCATGACCTACGAGCAGTACTTC.